The 17 T cell receptor beta chains given below trace back to one sample, sequenced in a study of blood T cell repertoires in COVID-19. Produced via immunoSEQ multiplex PCR; TCRdb's table is partial and in-frame only. The sample includes 40,000 to 60,000 clones, around 84% seen only once; the top ten take 4.4%. Sequenced input: peripheral blood. The origin of the receptors is a man aged 45 to 65 with active COVID-19.

V gene TRBV6-2 or TRBV6-3 combines with J gene TRBJ1-1; 8 bases match TRBD1. In germline, CDR1 is MNHEY, CDR2 SVGEGT. This CDR3 comprises 14 residues. Trimming at V came to 5 bases and at J to 5 bases, leaving 7 bases not matched to a gene. CDR3 sequence reads: CASSPQGARTEAFF. The CDR3 DNA is TGTGCCAGCAGTCCCCAGGGGGCAAGGACTGAAGCTTTCTTT.

J is TRBJ1-6 and V is TRBV3-1 (or the pseudogene TRBV3-2); D unresolved. Germline V gives CDR1 LGHDT, CDR2 YNNKEL (reference sequence). The CDR3 spans 14 residues. V shed 1 base and J shed 6 bases, with 7 bases lying between them. CDR3 sequence: CASSQVQFNSPLHF. In nucleotides, the CDR3 is TGTGCCAGCAGCCAAGTACAGTTTAATTCACCCCTCCACTTT.

The chain combines TRBV5-1 with TRBJ1-3; D not resolved. CDR3 length: 14 residues. Germline lookup yields CDR1 SGHRS and CDR2 YFSETQ. V was clipped by 1 base and J by 4 bases, with 9 bases between them. The DNA for the CDR3 is TGCGCCAGCAGCTTGCGGGAATTCGGAAACACCATATATTTT. Its protein is CASSLREFGNTIYF.

In nucleotides, the CDR3 is TGTGCCAGCAGTGTGGTGAGGTTAGCGAACACCGGGGAGCTGTTTTTT. It is translated as CASSVVRLANTGELFF. The chain uses TRBV2 and TRBJ2-2, with no clear D. The CDR3 is made up of 16 amino acids. The germline CDR1 and CDR2 sequences are SNHLY and FYNNEI. V lost 4 bases to trimming and J lost 0 bases, with 12 bases between them.

Here the CDR3 reads CASSQERTGGTGANVLTF. The CDR3 bases are TGCGCCAGCAGCCAAGAGAGGACAGGGGGCACCGGGGCCAACGTCCTGACTTTC. This sequence joins TRBV4-3 and TRBJ2-6; 11 nucleotides match TRBD1. After removal of 0 bases from V and 4 bases from J, the junction contained 5 bases not matched to a gene. There are 18 residues in the CDR3. Germline V gene lookup returns CDR1 LGHNA and CDR2 YSLEER.

The chain combines TRBV15 with TRBJ1-2, with 10 bases identical to TRBD1. CDR1 and CDR2 (germline): LNHNV, YYDKDF (reference sequence). This CDR3 contains 16 residues. Unmatched junction bases numbered 7, after V lost 0 bases and J lost 6 bases. CDR3 sequence reads: CATSRDPPTGGNGYTF. CDR3 nucleotides: TGTGCCACCAGCAGAGATCCCCCGACAGGGGGCAATGGCTACACCTTC.

The genes are TRBV19 and TRBJ1-1; tentative D call: TRBD1 (5 bases). Germline CDR1 reads LNHDA; CDR2 reads SQIVND (reference sequence). The CDR3 runs 14 residues. Between the trimmed V and J ends, which lost 5 bases and 4 bases, there was a span of 14 bases. CDR3 sequence: CASSHGDSFTEAFF. CDR3 sequence (DNA): TGTGCCAGTAGTCATGGGGACTCCTTCACTGAAGCTTTCTTT.

This chain links TRBV5-1 with TRBJ1-6; 10 bases line up with TRBD1. Germline loops: CDR1 SGHRS, CDR2 YFSETQ. This CDR3 region has 15 residues. The V segment lost 5 bases and the J segment 6 bases; nucleotides outside the gene matches: 5. The CDR3 is CASSRDRGSNSPLHF. For the CDR3, the DNA is TGCGCCAGCAGTAGGGACAGGGGAAGTAATTCACCCCTCCACTTT.

The chain combines TRBV6-4 with TRBJ2-2; weak D call: TRBD1 (6 bases). Germline assignment: CDR1 MRHNA and CDR2 SNTAGT. The CDR3 spans 14 residues. With 6 bases removed from V and 2 bases from J, the gap between germline ends came to 10 bases. CDR3 nucleotide sequence: TGTGCCAGCAGGGAACAGGGAAACACCGGGGAGCTGTTTTTT. Residues: CASREQGNTGELFF.

V usage is TRBV2 and J usage is TRBJ1-1, with TRBD1 as a possible D gene (5 bases). The germline CDR1 and CDR2 sequences are SNHLY and FYNNEI. Trimming took 6 bases from V and 7 from J, leaving 12 bases between them. This CDR3 comprises 12 residues. CDR3 sequence: CASRSGSDEAFF. The CDR3 DNA reads as TGTGCCAGCAGATCAGGGTCAGATGAAGCTTTCTTT.

The chain carries TRBV10-3 and TRBJ2-5; TRBD2 might be the D (6 bases). The V end lost 1 base, the J end lost 9 bases, and 12 bases lay between the germline ends. Germline V gene data show CDR1 as ENHRY and CDR2 as SYGVKD. The CDR3 is 13 amino acids. This CDR3 is CAISELGGEAQYF. CDR3 bases: TGTGCCATCAGTGAGTTGGGTGGGGAGGCCCAGTACTTC.

The rearrangement uses TRBV24-1 and TRBJ1-1; no firm D call. The CDR3 runs to 13 residues. Germline V gene data show CDR1 as KGHDR and CDR2 as SFDVKD. Trimming stripped 3 bases from V and 1 base from J, with 5 bases between. CDR3 DNA: TGTGCCACCAGTGATAGCTGGAACACTGAAGCTTTCTTT. Translated: CATSDSWNTEAFF.

The rearrangement joins TRBV27 to TRBJ2-2, with TRBD1 as a possible D gene (6 bases). This CDR3 is built from 12 residues. With 7 bases removed from V and 6 bases from J, the gap between germline ends came to 9 bases. The V gene's germline CDR1 is MNHEY and CDR2 SMNVEV (reference sequence). CDR3 loop: CASTHRAGELFF. In DNA form, the CDR3 reads TGTGCCAGCACCCACAGGGCCGGGGAGCTGTTTTTT.

The chain has TRBV5-4 and TRBJ1-3; 7 bases map to TRBD1. CDR1 and CDR2 (germline): SGHNT, YYREEE (reference sequence). V trimming: 4 bases; J trimming: 4 bases; junction bases outside the gene matches: 5. The CDR3 extends over 14 amino acids. The CDR3 DNA sequence: TGTGCCAGCAGCCAGGGACAGTCAGGAAACACCATATATTTT. It translates to CASSQGQSGNTIYF.

This chain connects TRBV4-3 to TRBJ1-2; TRBD1 matches 10 bases. CDR1 is LGHNA and CDR2 is YSLEER in the germline V gene. J was trimmed by 7 bases and V by 4 bases; bases with no gene match: 3. The CDR3 length is 13 residues. CDR3 in amino acids: CASSLGTGAGYTF. CDR3 DNA sequence: TGCGCCAGCAGCCTCGGGACAGGGGCTGGCTACACCTTC.

The gene calls are TRBV20-1 and TRBJ2-1; tentative D call: TRBD1 (6 bases). The germline V and J ends were trimmed by 3 bases and 8 bases, with 17 bases remaining between them. Germline V CDR1 and CDR2: DFQATT, SNEGSKA (reference sequence). The CDR3 contains 14 residues. CDR3 sequence reads: CSASWTEDFYEQFF. In nucleotides, the CDR3 is TGCAGTGCTAGTTGGACAGAGGATTTCTATGAGCAGTTCTTC.

The chain employs TRBV20-1 and TRBJ2-2, with D hard to call. V was cut by 5 bases and J by 9 bases, with 10 bases left in between. CDR1 DFQATT and CDR2 SNEGSKA come from the germline V gene (reference sequence). This CDR3 spans 11 amino acids. The CDR3 reads CSASYYRELFF. The CDR3 DNA follows: TGCAGTGCTTCCTACTACCGGGAGCTGTTTTTT.